The entry below gives a single T cell receptor (beta chain) sequence along with its context. The antigen it binds to is not known. No per-base quality is available; no much larger clone lies one base away. V is cut by 4 bases and J by 4 bases, and the space between the germline ends is 12 bases. Counted from cysteine to phenylalanine, this CDR3 has 14 amino acids. Only CDR3 DNA remains: 42 bases, in frame from the first base. Based on the germline V gene, the CDR1 and CDR2 sequences are KGHDR and SFDVKD. TCRbeta CDR3 regions were amplified from genomic DNA by means of the immunoSEQ Assay, a bias-controlled multiplex PCR. Processing in the source paper ran as follows. Within the assay, amplification of reference gene primers was used to estimate how many nucleated cells each sample contained. Sequence reads were collapsed and filtered to measure the absolute abundance of every unique TCRbeta CDR3 rearrangement. For each sample, productive Simpson clonality was calculated by taking the square root of Simpson's diversity index across productive rearrangements. TCRdb obtained this table from immuneACCESS and retained in-frame rearrangements with V and J assigned. These tables miss some clones; where compared with another copy, unresolved V genes account for less than half of the shortfall, and the remainder is unexplained. V and J calls plus clone size are reproduced from that table; the DNA served to infer D and trimming. The sample profile shows approximately 200,000 clones; around nine tenths of them were found once. The ten most abundant clones make up around 2.9% of the sample.

These data are taken from a study of blood T cell repertoires in COVID-19 (dated by TCRdb to between 2020 and 2021). Some background on the complete study: Samples from collaborators originated in the United States, Italy and Spain and spanned both the acute and convalescent phases of COVID-19. The prospective study material was composed of cDNA or gDNA derived from T cells, B-cell-depleted T cells, or PBMCs. The dataset comprised deeply sampled blood TCRbeta repertoires from subjects exposed to, actively infected with, or recovered from COVID-19. The repertoires were released in a freely available public database meant as a resource for research on the immune response to SARS-CoV-2. Samples came from the ongoing ImmuneRACE study (first 160 participants) plus 1,254 subjects from 6 global collaborators. A de-identified subject ID, COVID-19 status, age in years and sex were almost always included in the sample metadata. Where available, HLA class I and class II types were obtained from metadata supplied by the sample provider rather than from assay-based typing.

The collaborating institutions used their own protocols to collect whole blood in K2EDTA tubes. For TCRbeta analysis, collaborators shipped samples as frozen whole blood, isolated PBMCs, or DNA extracted from either of those sample types. Results the study describes overall, beyond this receptor: How much clinical and demographic metadata was included differed by source and by participant, and the metadata was provided uncurated.

Sequencing used peripheral blood. This TCR was sampled from an older woman with acute or convalescent COVID-19. The chain is assembled from TRBV24-1 and TRBJ1-2; a tentative D call is TRBD1 (6 bases match). The sequenced DNA is TGTGCCACCAGTGAGTTGACAGGACCCTATGGCTACACCTTC. It is translated as CATSELTGPYGYTF.